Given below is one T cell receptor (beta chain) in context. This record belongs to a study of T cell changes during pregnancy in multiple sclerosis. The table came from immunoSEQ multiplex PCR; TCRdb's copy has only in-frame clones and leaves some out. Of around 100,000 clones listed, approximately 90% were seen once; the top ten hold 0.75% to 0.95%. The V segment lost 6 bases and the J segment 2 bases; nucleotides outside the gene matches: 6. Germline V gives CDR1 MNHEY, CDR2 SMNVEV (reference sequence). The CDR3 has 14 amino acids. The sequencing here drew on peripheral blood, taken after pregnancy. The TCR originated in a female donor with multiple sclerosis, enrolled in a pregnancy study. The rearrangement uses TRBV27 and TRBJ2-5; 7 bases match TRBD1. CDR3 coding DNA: TGTGCCAGCAGGGGACAGTCTTTTCAAGAGACCCAGTACTTC. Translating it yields CASRGQSFQETQYF.